This T cell receptor (beta chain) emerged from a study of T cell responses to AZD1222 COVID-19 vaccine. This clone occurred a few times. Antigen: not known. The CDR3 is 16 amino acids. Germline V lookup: CDR1 SGHKS, CDR2 YYEKEE (reference sequence). The germline V and J ends were trimmed by 3 bases and 0 bases, with 13 bases remaining between them. Study-level findings and limits: Possibly, clonal diversity was underestimated; donors were largely white British and included more females. Reportedly, nearly half the spike-specific TCRs target unmutated variant regions. Just a handful of people given AZD1222 tested seropositive at baseline.

Only in-frame clones appear in the TCRdb table, and some are missing; sequencing was by immunoSEQ multiplex PCR. The sample lists 97,000 or so clones; approximately 87% were seen once. This chain joins TRBV5-5 and TRBJ1-3, with a possible D match to TRBD1 (6 bases). The sample consisted of peripheral blood, taken on day 0 of AZD1222 vaccination. The sequence derives from an adult in good health. The CDR3 here is CASSYLRQASGNTIYF. The CDR3 coding sequence is TGTGCCAGCAGCTACTTAAGACAGGCCTCTGGAAACACCATATATTTT.